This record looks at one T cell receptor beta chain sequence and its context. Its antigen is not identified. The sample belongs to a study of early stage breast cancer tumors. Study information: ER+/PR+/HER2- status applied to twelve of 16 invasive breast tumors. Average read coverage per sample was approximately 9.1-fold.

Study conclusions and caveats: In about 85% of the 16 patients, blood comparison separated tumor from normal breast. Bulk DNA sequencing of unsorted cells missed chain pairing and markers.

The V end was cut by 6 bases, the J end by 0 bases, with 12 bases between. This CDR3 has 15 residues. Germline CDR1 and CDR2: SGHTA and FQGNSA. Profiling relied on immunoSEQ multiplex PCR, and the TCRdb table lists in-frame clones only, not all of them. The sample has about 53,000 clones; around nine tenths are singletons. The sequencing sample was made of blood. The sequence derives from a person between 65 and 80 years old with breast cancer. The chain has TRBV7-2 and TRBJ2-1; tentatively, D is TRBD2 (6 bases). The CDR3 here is CASRPAGSSYNEQFF. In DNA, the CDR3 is TGTGCCAGCAGACCGGCGGGGAGCTCCTACAATGAGCAGTTCTTC.